This paragraph covers one TCR beta chain sequence. Its recognized antigen is unknown. No base quality values were provided; no much bigger clone lies one nucleotide off. Participants in the prospective study were aged about 18 to 95 years, lived in some 24 United States geographic areas, and enrolled through a virtual design. Cohort assignment in the prospective study relied on participant-reported clinical history from a screening survey and a study questionnaire. For ImmuneRACE Cohort 3, a participant was defined as recovered based on two consecutive negative NP/OP PCR tests, clearance by a healthcare professional, or resolution of symptoms. Each participant in the prospective study had whole blood, serum and a nasopharyngeal or oropharyngeal swab collected by mobile phlebotomists. Participants in the prospective study had the option to provide additional blood draws and questionnaires over a 2-month period. Before DNA extraction, blood samples from the prospective study were shipped at room temperature or frozen.

The immunoSEQ Assay, a bias-controlled multiplex PCR, was used to amplify TCRbeta CDR3 regions from genomic DNA. Under the source paper's analysis protocol: Within the assay, amplification of reference gene primers was used to estimate how many nucleated cells each sample contained. To quantify the absolute abundance of each unique TCRbeta CDR3 rearrangement, sequence reads were collapsed and filtered. For each sample, productive Simpson clonality was calculated as the square root of Simpson's diversity index over productive rearrangements. TCRdb retrieved this table from immuneACCESS and kept in-frame rearrangements only. Not all clones are present; in checked studies, unresolved V genes account for under half, and no reason is known for the remainder. Clonal size and the V and J genes are those of that table, whereas D and trimming came from the DNA. The table for this sample lists more than 100,000 clones; 80% to 85% of them were counted only once. Jointly, the top ten make up around 4.2% of the sample.

These data originate in a study of blood T cell repertoires in COVID-19 (dated by TCRdb to about 2020). In terms of the full investigation: The collaborator samples originated in the United States, Italy and Spain and spanned the acute and convalescent phases of COVID-19. The material from the prospective study consisted of cDNA or gDNA derived from T cells, B-cell-depleted T cells, or PBMCs. Sample metadata almost always included a de-identified subject ID, COVID-19 status, age in years and sex. Where HLA class I and class II types were available, the types were taken from metadata supplied by the sample provider, not from assay-based typing. The repertoires were released in a freely available public database intended as a resource for research on the immune response to SARS-CoV-2. Subjects who had been exposed to COVID-19, were actively infected with it, or had recovered from it provided the deeply sampled blood TCRbeta repertoires that made up the dataset. The samples were drawn from two sources: the first 160 participants of the ongoing ImmuneRACE study, and 1,254 subjects contributed by 6 global collaborators.

From the cysteine through the phenylalanine, the CDR3 covers 15 amino acids. Only CDR3 DNA remains: 45 bases, in frame from the first base. Based on the germline V gene (reference sequence), the CDR1 and CDR2 sequences are SEHNR and FQNEAQ. Relative to germline, V is missing 2 bases and J is missing 5 bases, with 4 bases of the junction outside any gene match. Broad study findings and their caveats: The quantity of clinical and demographic metadata differed by source and by participant and was supplied without curation.

The sequence was collected from a woman aged 25-40 years who had recovered from COVID-19. Recombination connected TRBV7-9 to TRBJ2-1, with 9 bases matching TRBD2. Material for sequencing was PBMCs or T cells enriched from blood (not recorded which). The DNA sequence reads TGTGCCAGCAGCTTATGGGCTAGCGGGAACAATGAGCAGTTCTTC. Its amino acids are CASSLWASGNNEQFF.